This T cell receptor (beta chain) was recorded in a study of T cells expressing NK-cell markers. Whole-study context: Among eight sequenced donors, seven carried HCMV seropositivity while one was seronegative.

Regarding this clonotype: The antigen remains undetermined.

After re-calling the 5' RACE reads, TCRdb lists one entry per CDR3 protein, DNA absent. This sample contains around 550,000 distinct CDR3 sequences. The germline V gene encodes CDR1 LGHDT and CDR2 YNNKEL (reference sequence). The CDR3 runs 13 residues. General study findings and limits: Dominant NKG2C+ clonotypes in about 6 donors made up about 1.0-7.5% of CD8+ T cells.

The chain employs TRBV3-1 and TRBJ2-7. Sequenced material: blood T cells: a sorted CD56 or NKG2C T cell subset, CD4+ or CD8+ T cells, or bulk PBMC T cells (not recorded which). This sequence was found in a man aged 18 to 35 in good health. The CDR3 region is CASSQDITPEQYF.